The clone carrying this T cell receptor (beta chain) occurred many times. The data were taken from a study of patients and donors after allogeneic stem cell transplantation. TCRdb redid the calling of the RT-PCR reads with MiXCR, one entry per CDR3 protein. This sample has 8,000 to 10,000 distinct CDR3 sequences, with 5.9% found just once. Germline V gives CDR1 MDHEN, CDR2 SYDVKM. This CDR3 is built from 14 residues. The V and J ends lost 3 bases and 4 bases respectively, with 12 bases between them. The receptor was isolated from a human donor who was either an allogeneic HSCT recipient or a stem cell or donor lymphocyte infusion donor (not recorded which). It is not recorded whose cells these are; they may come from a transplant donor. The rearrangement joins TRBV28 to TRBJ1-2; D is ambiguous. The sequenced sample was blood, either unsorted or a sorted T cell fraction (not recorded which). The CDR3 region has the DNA TGTGCCAGCAGTTTGATAGGAAGGGCCTATGGCTACACCTTC. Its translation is CASSLIGRAYGYTF.